What follows describes a single T cell receptor (beta chain). TCRdb keeps only in-frame clones here, not all; method: immunoSEQ multiplex PCR. Here the sample spans tens of thousands of clones, 65% to 75% being singletons. This sample is part of a study of blood T cell repertoires in COVID-19. This CDR3 is built from 13 residues. V was cut by 7 bases and J by 5 bases, with 15 bases left in between. Germline V gene data show CDR1 as SGDLS and CDR2 as YYNGEE. Patients at the Seattle site were enrolled during active infection and followed longitudinally. What was sequenced was peripheral blood. This chain links TRBV9 with TRBJ1-1; TRBD1 is a possible D gene (6 bases). The receptor was isolated from a middle-aged man with COVID-19, enrolled during active disease. The CDR3, as DNA: TGTGCCAGCGGCAGGGGCCCAGGTACTGAAGCTTTCTTT. This codes for CASGRGPGTEAFF.